This T cell receptor beta chain was captured by sequencing in a study of blood T cells in healthy people across ages. Using a J-beta primer mix together with a sample-barcoded 5' primer, a second PCR was run for about 7 to 12 cycles. TCRdb reprocessed the 5' RACE reads with MiXCR, giving one entry per CDR3 protein. The sample lists 580,000 or so distinct CDR3 sequences, roughly 48% occurring once. Worth noting for this clonotype: One end of the junction does not line up with germline, which may come from a read error.

The CDR3 has 15 amino acids. Germline V gene lookup returns CDR1 DFQATT and CDR2 SNEGSKA (reference sequence). This chain uses TRBV20-1 with TRBJ2-1; no clear D. The sample consisted of blood. This sequence originates from a man older than 75 in good health. As DNA, the CDR3 is TGCAGTGCTGGAAGTACGATGCGCTCCTACAATGAGCAGTTTTTC. Translation gives CSAGSTMRSYNEQFF.